This T cell receptor (beta chain) was recorded in a study of shared clonotypes between healthy human individuals. Findings and caveats of the study: Rarefaction revealed incomplete sorted-subset sequencing despite large depth. Compared with memory subsets, naive subsets generally had larger estimated richness.

Every one of the donors was a Caucasian adult that lived in Nashville, Tennessee. Original processing methods: In the immunoSEQ data, sequences were junction-only and lacked quality scores, so filtering differed. The table came from immunoSEQ multiplex PCR; TCRdb's copy has only in-frame clones and leaves some out. V and J calls and clone size are those listed in that table; D and trimming were worked out from the DNA. The data contain over 1.4 million clones, around 95% of them singletons. V lost 0 bases, J lost 10 bases, and 3 bases stayed unmatched. CDR1 and CDR2 from the germline V gene are SGHTA and FQGTGA. This CDR3 has 13 amino acids. As regards this clone: What it binds is unknown.

The sequence was collected from a man younger than 40 in good health. Source material: naive CD4+ T cells sorted from blood. The subset: CD45RA+ positively selected. V usage is TRBV7-3 and J usage is TRBJ2-1, with 7 bases fitting TRBD2. The DNA of the CDR3 is TGTGCCAGCAGCTTAACGAAGGGACTAGAGCAGTTCTTC. Translation: CASSLTKGLEQFF.